This paragraph covers one TCR beta chain sequence. Its antigen is still unknown. Germline V gives CDR1 SGHNT, CDR2 YYREEE (reference sequence). V lost 4 bases, J lost 1 base, and 12 bases stayed unmatched. This CDR3 is 17 amino acids long. The data belong to a study of brain T cells in children with intractable seizures. Whole-study results and caveats: Only CDR3 sequence similarity suggested viral specificity, without known HCMV serostatus. Clones missing pre-surgery may reflect undersampling of that blood sample.

Time point reported: blood from clinic visit 5 months post-surgery; TSC patient then seizure free. Only cases whose brain tissue showed the highest T cell transcript signatures were sequenced. Assay used: immunoSEQ multiplex PCR; TCRdb lists only in-frame clones, some missing. The sample lists about 340,000 clones, 85% to 95% occurring once. This TCR was sampled from a boy under three years old with tuberous sclerosis and intractable seizures. The starting material was peripheral blood, obtained less than 6 months after surgery. The chain is built from TRBV5-4 and TRBJ2-3; 7 positions agree with TRBD1. This chain's CDR3 is CASSPNPDRRRTDTQYF. CDR3 sequence (DNA): TGTGCCAGCAGCCCCAACCCGGACAGGCGCCGCACAGATACGCAGTATTTT.